This paragraph reports one T cell receptor beta chain. This entry is derived from a study of T cells after somatic rescue of genetic block. The data were produced by immunoSEQ multiplex PCR, yet TCRdb's version contains in-frame clones alone and is incomplete. The sample has roughly 65,000 clones, 85% to 95% seen once. Germline V gene sequence: CDR1 LGHNA, CDR2 YNFKEQ. CDR3 size: 16 residues. Trimming stripped 3 bases from V and 7 bases from J, with 19 bases between. This TCR was sampled from a man aged 35-49 years. V gene TRBV4-2 combines with J gene TRBJ1-5; D is ambiguous. Sequencing input: peripheral blood mononuclear cells (PBMCs). The CDR3 reads CASSQLWTEVQQPQHF. As DNA, the CDR3 is TGTGCCAGCAGCCAGCTATGGACGGAGGTCCAGCAGCCCCAGCATTTT.